The rows below give T cell receptor beta chains drawn from one sample of a study of T cells in Graves' hyperthyroidism and ophthalmopathy. One entry per CDR3 protein, called by TCRdb with MiXCR from the multiplex PCR reads. The top ten hold approximately 10% of the sample, which has hundreds of thousands of distinct CDR3 sequences, 13% to 15% seen once. The sequenced material came from blood. The source is a woman aged 18-29 years with Graves' hyperthyroidism. The CDR3 runs from the conserved cysteine through the conserved F or W. The D gene is left open where the match is weak. The size field is filled for only some rows; it gives once, few, many or a size class.

v_gene	j_gene	d_gene	abundance	CDR3aa	CDR3nt
TRBV11-3	TRBJ2-7	.	.	CASSLEQARDEQYF	TGTGCCAGCAGCTTAGAACAGGCTAGGGATGAGCAGTACTTC
TRBV9	TRBJ1-6	.	.	CASSTRDDSPLHF	TGTGCCAGCAGCACCCGGGACGATTCACCCCTCCACTTT
TRBV28	TRBJ1-3	.	.	CASSLVTKSSGNTIYF	TGTGCCAGCAGTCTCGTCACAAAAAGCTCTGGAAACACCATATATTTT
TRBV20-1	TRBJ2-7	TRBD2	many	CSAFPTSGGKYEQYF	TGCAGTGCTTTCCCGACTAGCGGGGGGAAGTACGAGCAGTACTTC
TRBV19	TRBJ1-6	TRBD1	.	CASRVLPGQGNSPLHF	TGTGCCAGTAGAGTCCTCCCGGGACAGGGCAATTCACCCCTCCACTTT
TRBV29-1	TRBJ2-5	TRBD1	many	CSGLTGGQETQYF	TGCAGCGGACTGACAGGGGGCCAAGAGACCCAGTACTTC
TRBV2	TRBJ1-5	.	many	CASSGSGPEINQPQHF	TGTGCCAGCAGTGGATCAGGACCTGAGATCAATCAGCCCCAGCATTTT
TRBV6-2/TRBV6-3	TRBJ2-1	TRBD1	few	CASSVGQGQQFF	TGTGCCAGCAGTGTTGGACAGGGGCAACAGTTCTTC
TRBV5-1	TRBJ2-5	TRBD1	few	CASSISDRQETQYF	TGCGCCAGCAGCATCTCGGACAGGCAAGAGACCCAGTACTTC
TRBV4-1	TRBJ2-3	.	.	CASSQRPGPANTDTQYF	TGCGCCAGCAGCCAACGTCCGGGACCAGCAAACACAGATACGCAGTATTTT
TRBV2	TRBJ1-5	.	many	CASSLGGLNQPQHF	TGTGCCAGCAGTTTGGGAGGGCTCAATCAGCCCCAGCATTTT
TRBV28	TRBJ2-5	.	.	CASSLWDTKVQETQYF	TGTGCCAGCAGTTTATGGGACACCAAGGTTCAAGAGACCCAGTACTTC
TRBV6-1	TRBJ2-4	.	.	CASSTWAGSDIQYF	TGTGCCAGCAGTACCTGGGCCGGGTCCGACATTCAGTACTTC
TRBV6-5	TRBJ1-2	.	.	CASSYPEVGYTF	TGTGCCAGCAGTTACCCTGAGGTCGGCTACACCTTC
TRBV2	TRBJ2-1	.	few	CASGGGGWPPTHNEQFF	TGTGCCAGCGGGGGAGGGGGATGGCCCCCCACTCATAATGAGCAGTTCTTC
TRBV5-6	TRBJ2-2	TRBD1	.	CASFATHSRGTGNTGELFF	TGTGCCAGCTTTGCCACACATAGCCGCGGGACAGGGAACACCGGGGAGCTGTTTTTT
TRBV11-2	TRBJ2-5	.	few	CASSLDGGIETQYF	TGTGCCAGCAGCTTGGACGGAGGGATCGAGACCCAGTACTTC
TRBV6-1	TRBJ1-1	.	.	CASTYGYTEAFF	TGTGCCAGCACCTATGGGTACACTGAAGCTTTCTTT
TRBV11-2	TRBJ2-1	.	many	CASSLAREYEQFF	TGTGCCAGCAGCTTAGCTAGGGAGTATGAGCAGTTCTTC
TRBV7-9	TRBJ2-2	.	few	CASSPVPELFF	TGTGCCAGCAGCCCGGTCCCGGAGCTGTTTTTT
TRBV20-1	TRBJ1-1	.	many	CSARDFEGNTEAFF	TGCAGTGCTAGAGATTTTGAGGGGAACACTGAAGCTTTCTTT
TRBV12-3/TRBV12-4	TRBJ2-3	TRBD1	.	CASGPGQGIPDTQYF	TGTGCCAGCGGGCCGGGACAGGGCATTCCGGATACGCAGTATTTT
TRBV11-2	TRBJ2-5	.	many	CASSVSKETQYF	TGTGCCAGCAGCGTATCTAAAGAGACCCAGTACTTC
TRBV2	TRBJ1-2	TRBD1	many	CASSVDRARYGYTF	TGTGCCAGCAGCGTCGACAGGGCGAGGTATGGCTACACCTTC
TRBV5-1	TRBJ2-5	TRBD2	few	CASSLAPGLAVQETQYF	TGCGCCAGCAGCTTGGCGCCGGGACTAGCGGTACAAGAGACCCAGTACTTC
TRBV29-1	TRBJ2-7	.	few	CSVVGFSYEQYF	TGCAGCGTTGTCGGATTCTCCTACGAGCAGTACTTC
TRBV3-1	TRBJ2-2	TRBD1	.	CASSQDTYRGTWWDTGELFF	TGTGCCAGCAGCCAAGATACATACAGGGGAACCTGGTGGGACACCGGGGAGCTGTTTTTT
TRBV20-1	TRBJ2-7	TRBD2	many	CSARNMRASGILQYEQYF	TGCAGTGCTAGAAACATGCGGGCTAGCGGGATTCTACAGTACGAGCAGTACTTC
TRBV28	TRBJ2-1	TRBD2	many	CASSLPGTSSYNEQFF	TGTGCCAGCAGTTTACCCGGGACTAGTTCCTACAATGAGCAGTTCTTC
TRBV12-5	TRBJ1-3	TRBD1	many	CASGPGTGVSGNTIYF	TGTGCTAGTGGCCCTGGGACAGGGGTCTCTGGAAACACCATATATTTT
TRBV20-1	TRBJ2-1	TRBD2	.	CSASPTAREGQQQFF	TGCAGTGCTAGCCCTACGGCTCGGGAGGGACAACAGCAGTTCTTC
TRBV30	TRBJ1-5	.	many	CAWSGRGDQPQHF	TGTGCCTGGAGTGGAAGGGGAGATCAGCCCCAGCATTTT
TRBV29-1	TRBJ2-7	.	few	CSVEWEASYEQYF	TGCAGCGTGGAGTGGGAAGCCTCCTACGAGCAGTACTTC
TRBV27	TRBJ2-7	TRBD1	many	CASSSLGQGQYEQYF	TGTGCCAGCAGTTCACTCGGACAGGGGCAATACGAGCAGTACTTC
TRBV19	TRBJ2-3	.	few	CASSIGASRGGDTQYF	TGTGCCAGTAGTATAGGAGCTTCCAGGGGAGGGGATACGCAGTATTTT